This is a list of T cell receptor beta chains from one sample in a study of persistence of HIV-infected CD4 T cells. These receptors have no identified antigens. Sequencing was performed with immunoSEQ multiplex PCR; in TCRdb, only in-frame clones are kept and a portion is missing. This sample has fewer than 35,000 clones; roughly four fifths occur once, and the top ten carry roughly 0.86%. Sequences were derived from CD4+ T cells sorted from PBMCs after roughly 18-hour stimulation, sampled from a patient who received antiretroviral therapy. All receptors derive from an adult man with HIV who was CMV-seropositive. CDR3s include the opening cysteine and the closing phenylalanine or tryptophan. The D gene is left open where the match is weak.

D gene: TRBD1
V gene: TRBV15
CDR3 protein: CATSRGGTGLTGELFF

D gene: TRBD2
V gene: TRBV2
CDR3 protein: CASSERASGGDEQFF

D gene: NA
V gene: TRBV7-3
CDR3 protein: CASSSTNGGRNYGYTF

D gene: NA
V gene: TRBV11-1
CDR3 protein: CASSLGGTGELFF

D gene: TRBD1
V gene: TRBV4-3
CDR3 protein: CASSHPQGASTGELFF

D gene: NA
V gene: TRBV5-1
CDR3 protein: CASSFGGNTGELFF

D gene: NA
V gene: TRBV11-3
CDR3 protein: CASSRTVSNQPQHF

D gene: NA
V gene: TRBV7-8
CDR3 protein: CAGSLVGNQPQHF

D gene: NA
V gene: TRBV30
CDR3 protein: CAWKKGLIPGNTIYF

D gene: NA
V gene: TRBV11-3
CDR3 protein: CASSLGFQETQYF

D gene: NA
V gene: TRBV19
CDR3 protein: CASSSTRWAPDTDTQYF

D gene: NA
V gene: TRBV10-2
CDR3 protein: CASSKGGPTDTQYF

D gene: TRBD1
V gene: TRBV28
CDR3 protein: CASSQGGDNSPLHF

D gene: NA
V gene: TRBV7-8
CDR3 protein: CASSSSDSSPLHF

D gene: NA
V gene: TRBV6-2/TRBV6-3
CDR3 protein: CASSYRAGNQPQHF

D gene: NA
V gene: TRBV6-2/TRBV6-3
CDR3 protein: CASSLHGLREQYF

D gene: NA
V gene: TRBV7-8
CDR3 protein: CASSSDLTGTEAFF

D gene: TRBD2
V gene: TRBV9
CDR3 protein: CASSVEVDSGGVINEQFF

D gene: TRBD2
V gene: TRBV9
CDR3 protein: CASSVGTSGYNEQFF

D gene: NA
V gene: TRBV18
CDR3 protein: CASSPRTAQETQYF

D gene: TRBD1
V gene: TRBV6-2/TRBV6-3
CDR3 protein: CASSQTGGNGYTF

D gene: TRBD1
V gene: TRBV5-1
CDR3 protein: CASSMGQPYEQYF

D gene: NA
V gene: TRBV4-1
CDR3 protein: CASSQEHGGGAFQYF

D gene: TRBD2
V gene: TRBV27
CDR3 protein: CASSFGSGGSTYEQYF

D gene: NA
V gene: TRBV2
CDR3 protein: CASTAQGPTYEQYF

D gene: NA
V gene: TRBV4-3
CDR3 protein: CASSQEVGGGLPDTQYF

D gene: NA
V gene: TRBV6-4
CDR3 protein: CASSAEGGRLGGYTF

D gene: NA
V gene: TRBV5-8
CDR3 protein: CASSLGSSYNSPLHF

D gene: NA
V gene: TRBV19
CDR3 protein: CASTITARGGNTEAFF

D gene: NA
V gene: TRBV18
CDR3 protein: CASSNIGQKETQYF

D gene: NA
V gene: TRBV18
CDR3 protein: CASSPGQNTEAFF